The clone carrying this TCR beta chain was counted between two and nine times. Its target is unknown. Looked up from germline, CDR1 is MDHEN and CDR2 is SYDVKM. V was pared by 7 bases and J by 2 bases, with 9 bases between. The CDR3 loop spans 12 amino acids. Sequencing targeted expressed TCRB transcripts, as all isolated RNA had been reverse transcribed. Clones were read by immunoSEQ multiplex PCR, and TCRdb kept only the in-frame ones, dropping some. Of some 200,000 clones detected, 16% appear once; the ten largest clones hold about 0.08%. This sample was included in a study of beta chain features in type 1 diabetes. Findings and limits, study-wide: TCRB CDR3s were moderately but significantly shorter in Type 1 diabetes patients in all four CD4+ subsets.

The source material was naive CD4+ T cells from blood. This TCR was recovered from a man aged 25-40 years with type 1 diabetes. The chain links TRBV28 to TRBJ2-7; the D is unclear. CDR3 sequence: CASTIGAYEQYF. Written as DNA, the CDR3 is TGTGCCAGCACCATTGGGGCCTACGAGCAGTACTTC.